Listed here is a single TCR beta chain. Its target is unknown. Profiled with immunoSEQ multiplex PCR; TCRdb holds only in-frame clones, not every one. Counted here are tens of thousands of clones, about 83% occurring once; the ten biggest clones make up less than 2.5%. The CDR3 contains 13 residues. Per the germline V gene, CDR1 is LNHDA and CDR2 is SQIVND (reference sequence). Trimming took off 0 bases at V and 2 bases at J, with 3 bases between the two ends. The entry originates in a study of ipilimumab plus nivolumab after autologous stem cell transplantation. Study details: Both relapsed and primary refractory DLBCL were included. Findings and limits, study-wide: Per the authors, repertoire, Treg and microbiota data justify further study.

Checkpoint therapy with ipilimumab 1 mg/kg began 14 to 28 days after transplant. V is TRBV19 and J is TRBJ2-3; no clear D. The TCR comes from a male donor with diffuse large B-cell lymphoma. Specimen: PBMCs, collected in a trial of ipilimumab plus nivolumab as post-transplant consolidation. The CDR3 reads CASSIEVTDTQYF. The CDR3 DNA sequence: TGTGCCAGTAGTATAGAGGTCACAGATACGCAGTATTTT.